Below are 14 T cell receptor beta chains sequenced from a single sample in a study of T cell changes during pregnancy in multiple sclerosis. Sequencing used immunoSEQ multiplex PCR; TCRdb keeps in-frame clones, though not all of them. The sample comprises about 41,000 clones, roughly 93% of which are singletons, and roughly 8.1% rests with the top ten. The material was CD8+ T cells from peripheral blood mononuclear cells, obtained in the third trimester of pregnancy. These receptors were taken from a female donor with multiple sclerosis, enrolled in a pregnancy study.

The V call is TRBV5-6, the J call TRBJ1-1; TRBD1 is a possible D gene (5 bases). CDR1 is SGHDT, CDR2 YYEEEE, per germline. The CDR3 extends over 12 amino acids. Trimming took 3 bases from V and 8 from J, leaving 11 bases between them. CDR3 amino acids: CASSSGISEAFF. As DNA, the CDR3 is TGTGCCAGCAGCTCAGGGATTTCGGAAGCTTTCTTT.

This clone appeared a single time. The gene calls are TRBV2 and TRBJ2-3; TRBD1 aligns across 12 bases. The CDR3 has 14 residues. Germline assignment: CDR1 SNHLY and CDR2 FYNNEI. V lost 8 bases, J lost 7 bases, and 7 bases stayed unmatched. CDR3 protein: CASAGTGGLNTQYF. CDR3 nucleotide sequence: TGTGCCAGCGCCGGGACAGGGGGCTTGAATACGCAGTATTTT.

The J gene is TRBJ2-1, the V gene TRBV19; 7 bases agree with TRBD2. CDR1 and CDR2 (germline): LNHDA, SQIVND (reference sequence). The CDR3 sequence is 16 residues long. Trimming cost V 2 bases and J 4 bases; bases outside gene matches: 8. The CDR3 DNA is TGTGCCAGTAGTATACTGACTAGCCTCGGATACAATGAGCAGTTCTTC. Translated, it gives CASSILTSLGYNEQFF.

This chain's CDR3 is CASSLRDSLHEQYF. The CDR3 DNA reads as TGTGCCAGCAGCTTACGGGACAGCCTCCACGAGCAGTACTTC. The chain joins TRBV7-9 to TRBJ2-7, with 7 bases lining up with TRBD1. V lost 2 bases to trimming and J lost 5 bases; unmatched junction nucleotides: 6. CDR3 length: 14 residues. Per the germline V gene, CDR1 is SEHNR and CDR2 is FQNEAQ (reference sequence).

The chain joins TRBV6-1 to TRBJ2-7, with 9 nucleotides matching TRBD1. V shed 7 bases and J 4 bases; nucleotides not matched to a gene: 8. This CDR3 region has 14 residues. Germline CDR1 MNHNS, CDR2 SASEGT. The CDR3 region has the DNA TGTGCCAGCAATCCCACAGGGGGCTTGTACGAGCAGTACTTC. This codes for CASNPTGGLYEQYF.

The CDR3 bases are TGCGCCAGCAGCTCGCGACAGGGGGCACCCGCATTTTACGAGCAGTACTTC. Amino acid sequence: CASSSRQGAPAFYEQYF. This chain links TRBV5-1 with TRBJ2-7; TRBD1 aligns across 10 bases. Unmatched junction bases numbered 13, after V lost 3 bases and J lost 4 bases. Germline V lookup: CDR1 SGHRS, CDR2 YFSETQ. The CDR3 spans 17 residues.

This clone was picked up one time. An end of the junction does not agree with germline; a read error may underlie this. This CDR3 reads CSAAGLAGASHEQYF. The CDR3 bases are TGCAGCGCTGCGGGACTAGCGGGAGCCTCCCACGAGCAGTACTTC. The chain links TRBV29-1 to TRBJ2-7, with 14 bases fitting TRBD2. The CDR3 loop spans 15 amino acids. Germline V gives CDR1 SQVTM, CDR2 ANQGSEA.

The V and J genes are TRBV19 and TRBJ1-1, with D unclear. CDR3 size: 13 residues. Trimming took off 3 bases at V and 8 bases at J, with 13 bases between the two ends. Germline V gene sequence: CDR1 LNHDA, CDR2 SQIVND (reference sequence). Written as DNA, the CDR3 is TGTGCCAGTAGTATTGGTGCGAGAGCAGAAGCTTTCTTT. Encoded protein: CASSIGARAEAFF. Full variable domain (remainder filled in from reference TRBV19 and TRBJ1-1): DGGITQSPKYLFRKEGQNVTLSCEQNLNHDAMYWYRQDPGQGLRLIYYSQIVNDFQKGDIAEGYSVSREKKESFPLTVTSAQKNPTAFYLCASSIGARAEAFFGQGTRLTVV.

The chain combines TRBV29-1 with TRBJ2-6; D is undetermined. Trimming stripped 6 bases from V and 0 bases from J, with 12 bases between. This CDR3 spans 15 amino acids. CDR1 and CDR2 (germline): SQVTM, ANQGSEA. In DNA form, the CDR3 reads TGCAGCGTCCTCGACCGGAGCTCTGGGGCCAACGTCCTGACTTTC. This encodes CSVLDRSSGANVLTF.

V and J are TRBV28 and TRBJ1-5; TRBD1 matches at 7 bases. V dropped 6 bases and J dropped 6; count of bases not matched to a gene: 11. The CDR3 contains 15 residues. The germline gives CDR1 MDHEN, CDR2 SYDVKM. The CDR3 reads CASSPGQSKGQPQHF. The CDR3 DNA follows: TGTGCCAGCAGCCCGGGACAGTCAAAGGGTCAGCCCCAGCATTTT. The full variable domain, its missing parts supplied by reference TRBV28 and TRBJ1-5, is DVKVTQSSRYLVKRTGEKVFLECVQDMDHENMFWYRQDPGLGLRLIYFSYDVKMKEKGDIPEGYSVSREKKERFSLILESASTNQTSMYLCASSPGQSKGQPQHFGDGTRLSIL.

The chain carries TRBV5-6 and TRBJ1-1; the D is unclear. V dropped 2 bases and J dropped 6 bases, with 14 bases sitting between them. In germline, CDR1 is SGHDT, CDR2 YYEEEE. This CDR3 region has 14 residues. As DNA, the CDR3 is TGTGCCAGCAGCTTAGGGAGGGCCGCCGCTGAAGCTTTCTTT. Residues: CASSLGRAAAEAFF.

This rearrangement joins TRBV6-1 to TRBJ2-2; perhaps TRBD1 as D (6 bases). The CDR3 consists of 14 residues. In germline, CDR1 is MNHNS, CDR2 SASEGT. The ends were cut back, 5 bases at V and 7 bases at J, with 14 bases in the middle. For the CDR3, the DNA is TGTGCCAGCAGTAGTTCAGGGGTGGACGGGGAGCTGTTTTTT. Encoded protein: CASSSSGVDGELFF.

The chain carries TRBV10-3 and TRBJ2-7, with a possible D match to TRBD2 (5 bases). V lost 6 bases to trimming and J lost 5 bases, with 17 bases between them. Germline CDR1 is ENHRY and CDR2 is SYGVKD. The CDR3 has 14 residues. In DNA form, the CDR3 reads TGTGCCATCAGGCGGGCCCCATGGTCAGACGAGCAGTACTTC. Its protein is CAIRRAPWSDEQYF.

This chain links TRBV27 with TRBJ2-1; TRBD2 agrees at 15 bases. V shed 5 bases and J 3 bases; nucleotides not matched to a gene: 11. Germline loops: CDR1 MNHEY, CDR2 SMNVEV (reference sequence). The CDR3 is 19 residues long. This CDR3 reads CASSPGLAGGSPLYNEQFF. The CDR3, as DNA: TGTGCCAGCAGTCCGGGACTAGCGGGAGGTTCCCCACTCTACAATGAGCAGTTCTTC.